Presented here are 13 T cell receptor beta chains from one specimen sequenced in a study of beta chain features in type 1 diabetes. Every isolated RNA sample was fully reverse transcribed, so sequencing captured expressed TCRB transcripts. Using immunoSEQ multiplex PCR, the repertoire was profiled, and TCRdb retains in-frame clones only, with some absent. The data show roughly 150,000 clones, 9% to 10% seen once. The sample taken for sequencing was central memory CD4+ T cells from blood. The origin of the receptors is a woman between 18 and 30 years old in good health.

This chain uses TRBV28 with TRBJ1-1; D unclear. Looked up from germline, CDR1 is MDHEN and CDR2 is SYDVKM. The CDR3 length is 14 residues. The V gene lost 5 bases and the J gene lost 4 bases, with 14 bases spanning the gap. The CDR3 DNA reads as TGTGCCAGCAGTCCTCAAGTTAGGAGCACTGAAGCTTTCTTT. Translating gives CASSPQVRSTEAFF.

This chain connects TRBV5-1 to TRBJ1-2; 9 bases are shared with TRBD1. CDR1 SGHRS and CDR2 YFSETQ come from the germline V gene. This CDR3 comprises 15 residues. With 1 base clipped from V and 6 bases from J, the junction kept 7 bases outside the gene matches. CDR3 loop: CASSLRDRVENGYTF. CDR3 DNA: TGCGCCAGCAGCTTGAGGGACAGGGTGGAAAATGGCTACACCTTC.

This clone was seen a few times. The chain uses TRBV5-4 and TRBJ2-3, with 13 bases identical to TRBD2. The germline V gene encodes CDR1 SGHNT and CDR2 YYREEE (reference sequence). This CDR3 spans 16 amino acids. After removal of 3 bases from V and 5 bases from J, the junction contained 6 bases not matched to a gene. CDR3 nucleotide sequence: TGTGCCAGCAGCTCACGGACTAGCGGGAGAGGAGATACGCAGTATTTT. This translates into CASSSRTSGRGDTQYF.

The V and J genes are TRBV5-1 and TRBJ2-7; TRBD2 aligns across 8 bases. This CDR3 spans 14 amino acids. CDR1 and CDR2 (germline): SGHRS, YFSETQ. V was pared by 2 bases and J by 7 bases, with 8 bases of the junction left unmatched. The CDR3 here is CASSFTGGNYEQYF. The CDR3, as DNA: TGCGCCAGCAGCTTCACGGGAGGGAACTATGAGCAGTACTTC.

The V and J genes are TRBV12-5 and TRBJ2-5, with 9 bases matching TRBD1. The CDR3 sequence is 14 residues long. Losses at the gene ends were 7 bases for V and 2 bases for J; bases not matched to a gene: 5. Germline loops: CDR1 LGHNT, CDR2 FRNRAP. The CDR3: CASASGQGQETQYF. CDR3 in DNA: TGTGCTAGTGCCTCGGGACAGGGTCAAGAGACCCAGTACTTC.

The chain uses TRBV7-9 and TRBJ2-5; no clear D. The germline V gene has CDR1 SEHNR and CDR2 FQNEAQ (reference sequence). The ends were cut back, 5 bases at V and 0 bases at J, with 10 bases in the middle. CDR3 length equals 14 residues. CDR3 protein: CASSRFANQETQYF. The DNA of the CDR3 is TGTGCCAGCAGCCGATTTGCTAACCAAGAGACCCAGTACTTC. Looking up the rest from reference TRBV7-9 and TRBJ2-5 gives the full variable domain: DTGVSQNPRHKITKRGQNVTFRCDPISEHNRLYWYRQTLGQGPEFLTYFQNEAQLEKSRLLSDRFSAERPKGSFSTLEIQRTEQGDSAMYLCASSRFANQETQYFGPGTRLLVL.

This clone was picked up a small number of times. The rearrangement joins TRBV29-1 to TRBJ1-2, with 8 positions matching TRBD1. The CDR3 spans 12 residues. The ends lost 4 bases at V and 8 bases at J; junction bases unmatched: 6. CDR1 SQVTM and CDR2 ANQGSEA come from the germline V gene. The CDR3 sequence: CSVGETGDGYTF. CDR3 bases: TGCAGCGTTGGGGAGACAGGGGACGGCTACACCTTC.

Concerning this clone itself: Other DNA sequences within the sample encode an identical CDR3. The rearrangement uses TRBV4-3 and TRBJ1-5; the D gene is possibly TRBD1 (6 bases). The germline V gene has CDR1 LGHNA and CDR2 YSLEER. V lost 3 bases and J 6 bases, leaving 9 bases between the germline ends. The CDR3 length is 13 residues. CDR3 sequence: CASSQETGQPQHF. In nucleotides, the CDR3 is TGCGCCAGCAGCCAGGAGACAGGTCAGCCCCAGCATTTT.

In its sample, this clone was seen a few times. Other nucleotide sequences from this sample produce the same CDR3. The chain is built from TRBV18 and TRBJ2-7, with 11 bases lining up with TRBD2. Trimming took 3 bases from V and 3 from J; bases not matched to a gene: 1. This CDR3 contains 14 residues. CDR1 is KGHSH and CDR2 is LQKENI in the germline V gene. The CDR3: CASSPTSGSYEQYF. The CDR3, as DNA: TGTGCCAGCTCACCTACTAGCGGGAGCTACGAGCAGTACTTC.

As regards this clone: The sample contains more than one DNA sequence encoding this CDR3. The chain recombines TRBV5-1 with TRBJ2-5; 9 positions agree with TRBD2. V lost 0 bases, J lost 1 base, and 4 bases stayed unmatched. This CDR3 has 16 residues. Germline V gives CDR1 SGHRS, CDR2 YFSETQ. The CDR3 spells CASSLGPAGGQETQYF. CDR3 coding DNA: TGCGCCAGCAGCTTGGGCCCAGCGGGAGGCCAAGAGACCCAGTACTTC.

The rearrangement joins TRBV15 to TRBJ2-7, with a possible D match to TRBD1 (5 bases). This CDR3 has 13 residues. CDR1 is LNHNV, CDR2 YYDKDF, per germline (reference sequence). V was cut by 0 bases and J by 4 bases, with 7 bases left in between. CDR3 DNA: TGTGCCACCAGCAGAGATAGGGGATACGAGCAGTACTTC. Its protein product is CATSRDRGYEQYF.

This clone was counted a few times. The chain recombines TRBV4-3 with TRBJ2-5; no clear D. The CDR3 is 14 residues long. Germline lookup yields CDR1 LGHNA and CDR2 YSLEER. V lost 5 bases and J lost 5, with 15 bases in between. The CDR3 DNA is TGCGCCAGCAGCGCTAATCGGTTGGTGGAGACCCAGTACTTC. Protein sequence: CASSANRLVETQYF.

The chain uses TRBV9 and TRBJ2-2; 16 bases are shared with TRBD2. Trimming took 4 bases from V and 0 from J; bases not matched to a gene: 6. Germline V gene lookup returns CDR1 SGDLS and CDR2 YYNGEE. This CDR3 is 19 amino acids long. The CDR3 spells CASSKGLAGGLANTGELFF. In DNA form, the CDR3 reads TGTGCCAGCAGCAAGGGACTAGCGGGGGGGCTTGCGAACACCGGGGAGCTGTTTTTT.